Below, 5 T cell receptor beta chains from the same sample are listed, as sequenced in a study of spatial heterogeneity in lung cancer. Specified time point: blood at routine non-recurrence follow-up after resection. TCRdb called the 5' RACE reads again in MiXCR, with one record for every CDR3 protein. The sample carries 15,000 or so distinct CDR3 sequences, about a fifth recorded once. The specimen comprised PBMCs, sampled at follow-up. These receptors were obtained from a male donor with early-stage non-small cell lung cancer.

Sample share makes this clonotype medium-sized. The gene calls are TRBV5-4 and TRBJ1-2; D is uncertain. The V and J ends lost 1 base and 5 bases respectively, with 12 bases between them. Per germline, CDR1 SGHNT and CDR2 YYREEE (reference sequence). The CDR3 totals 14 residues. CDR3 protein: CASSLKVSRYGYTF. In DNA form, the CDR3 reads TGTGCCAGCAGCTTGAAGGTGTCCCGGTATGGCTACACCTTC.

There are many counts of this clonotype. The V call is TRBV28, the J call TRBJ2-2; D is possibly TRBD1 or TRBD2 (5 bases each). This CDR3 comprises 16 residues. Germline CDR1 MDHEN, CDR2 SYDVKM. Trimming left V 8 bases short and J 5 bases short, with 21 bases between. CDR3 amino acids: CASGGVKELGTGELFF. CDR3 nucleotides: TGTGCCAGCGGGGGAGTTAAAGAGTTGGGTACCGGGGAGCTGTTTTTT.

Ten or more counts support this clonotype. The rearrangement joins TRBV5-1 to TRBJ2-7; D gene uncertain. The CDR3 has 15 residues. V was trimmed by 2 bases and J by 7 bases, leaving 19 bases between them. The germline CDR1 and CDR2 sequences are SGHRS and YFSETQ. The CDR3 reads CASSFLGPSAWEQYF. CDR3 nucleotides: TGCGCCAGCAGCTTTTTGGGTCCCTCTGCGTGGGAGCAGTACTTC.

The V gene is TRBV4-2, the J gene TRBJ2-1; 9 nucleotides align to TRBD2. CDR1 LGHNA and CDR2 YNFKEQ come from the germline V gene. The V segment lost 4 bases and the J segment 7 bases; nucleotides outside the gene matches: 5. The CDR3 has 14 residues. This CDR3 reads CASSPGLAWNEQFF. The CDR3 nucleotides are TGTGCCAGCAGCCCGGGACTAGCTTGGAATGAGCAGTTCTTC.

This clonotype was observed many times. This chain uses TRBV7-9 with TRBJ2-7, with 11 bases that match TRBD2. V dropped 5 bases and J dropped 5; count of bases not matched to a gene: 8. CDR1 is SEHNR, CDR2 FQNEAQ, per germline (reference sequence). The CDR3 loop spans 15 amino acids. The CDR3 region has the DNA TGTGCCAGCAGCCGCCTACTAGCGGGGGTTCACGAGCAGTACTTC. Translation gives CASSRLLAGVHEQYF. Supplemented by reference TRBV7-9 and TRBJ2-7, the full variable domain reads DTGVSQNPRHKITKRGQNVTFRCDPISEHNRLYWYRQTLGQGPEFLTYFQNEAQLEKSRLLSDRFSAERPKGSFSTLEIQRTEQGDSAMYLCASSRLLAGVHEQYFGPGTRLTVT.